This TCR beta chain came from a study of OX40 agonist ivuxolimab in advanced cancers. Study at large: Cancers in dose escalation were hepatocellular, melanoma, renal cell and head and neck. Study-wide points: Nonresponders included some who also had low normalized T-cell clonal expansion.

No patient had autoimmune disease or received systemic immunosuppression. Blood got drawn at baseline, again on cycle 4 day 1, and then on cycle 7 day 1. Looked up from germline, CDR1 is SGHNT and CDR2 is YYREEE (reference sequence). CDR3 length: 14 residues. Trimming took off 2 bases at V and 7 bases at J, with 12 bases between the two ends. About this clone: Its antigen is not known.

Produced via immunoSEQ multiplex PCR; TCRdb's table is partial and in-frame only. This sample yields roughly 19,000 clones, of which 84% are seen a single time; about 3.8% belongs to the top ten. This sample comprised CD4+ or CD8+ T cells sorted from blood, obtained in a trial of the OX40 agonist ivuxolimab. V is TRBV5-4 and J is TRBJ2-2; a weak D match, TRBD1 (6 bases). The clonotype originates from an adult with an advanced solid tumor such as melanoma, head and neck, liver or kidney cancer. The chain's CDR3 is CASSFKQGNGELFF. CDR3 DNA sequence: TGTGCCAGCAGCTTTAAACAGGGAAACGGGGAGCTGTTTTTT.